A selection of T cell receptor beta chains follows, all from one sample in a study of T cells in Graves' hyperthyroidism and ophthalmopathy. TCRdb re-analysed the multiplex PCR reads in MiXCR, keeping a single row per CDR3 protein. The sample carries over 450,000 distinct CDR3 sequences, approximately 15% recorded once. Sequences were obtained from blood. These receptors were obtained from a woman aged 18-35 years with Graves' hyperthyroidism. Each CDR3 is given with its conserved first and last residue. The D gene is left open where the match is weak. Size is stated for part of the rows, as once, few or many counts, or as a class when the clone is expanded.

cdr3_aa: CATTARSPNTEAFF
cdr3_nt: TGTGCCACGACTGCCCGCTCCCCGAACACTGAAGCTTTCTTT
v_call: TRBV19
j_call: TRBJ1-1
d_call: NA
clone_size: few

cdr3_aa: CAIRGTLGNQPQHF
cdr3_nt: TGTGCCATCAGGGGGACCCTGGGCAATCAGCCCCAGCATTTT
v_call: TRBV10-3
j_call: TRBJ1-5
d_call: NA
clone_size: NA

cdr3_aa: CASSSPLAGMQETQYF
cdr3_nt: TGTGCCAGCAGCTCCCCACTAGCGGGCATGCAAGAGACCCAGTACTTC
v_call: TRBV11-2
j_call: TRBJ2-5
d_call: TRBD2
clone_size: many

cdr3_aa: CASSWKGSSEADTQYF
cdr3_nt: TGCGCCAGCAGCTGGAAGGGGTCTAGCGAGGCAGATACGCAGTATTTT
v_call: TRBV5-1
j_call: TRBJ2-3
d_call: NA
clone_size: NA

cdr3_aa: CASSLVGPGADTGELFF
cdr3_nt: TGTGCCAGCAGCTTAGTAGGTCCGGGGGCTGACACCGGGGAGCTGTTTTTT
v_call: TRBV7-2
j_call: TRBJ2-2
d_call: NA
clone_size: many

cdr3_aa: CASSDIWTEAFF
cdr3_nt: TGTGCCAGTAGTGATATATGGACTGAAGCTTTCTTT
v_call: TRBV19
j_call: TRBJ1-1
d_call: NA
clone_size: few

cdr3_aa: CSTGEADNEQFF
cdr3_nt: TGCAGTACCGGCGAGGCCGACAATGAGCAGTTCTTC
v_call: TRBV20-1
j_call: TRBJ2-1
d_call: NA
clone_size: NA

cdr3_aa: CASSLPGQSGIQYF
cdr3_nt: TGTGCCAGCAGCTTACCTGGACAGAGCGGCATTCAGTACTTC
v_call: TRBV11-3
j_call: TRBJ2-4
d_call: NA
clone_size: many

cdr3_aa: CASFGPFLGTDTQYF
cdr3_nt: TGTGCCAGCTTCGGACCCTTCCTAGGTACAGATACGCAGTATTTT
v_call: TRBV6-1
j_call: TRBJ2-3
d_call: NA
clone_size: many

cdr3_aa: CATSRDRSSGSERQYF
cdr3_nt: TGTGCCACCAGCAGAGATCGGTCTAGCGGGAGCGAAAGGCAGTACTTC
v_call: TRBV15
j_call: TRBJ2-7
d_call: TRBD2
clone_size: NA

cdr3_aa: CASSDRLGGVTNEQFF
cdr3_nt: TGTGCCAGCAGCGACAGACTCGGTGGGGTTACCAATGAGCAGTTCTTC
v_call: TRBV9
j_call: TRBJ2-1
d_call: NA
clone_size: few

cdr3_aa: CASTKGWESYGYTF
cdr3_nt: TGTGCCAGCACCAAAGGGTGGGAATCCTATGGCTACACCTTC
v_call: TRBV12-3/TRBV12-4
j_call: TRBJ1-2
d_call: NA
clone_size: many

cdr3_aa: CASSLSPGFEAFF
cdr3_nt: TGTGCCAGCAGTTTGTCCCCGGGCTTTGAAGCTTTCTTT
v_call: TRBV12-3/TRBV12-4
j_call: TRBJ1-1
d_call: NA
clone_size: many

cdr3_aa: CASSESSGGSYNEQFF
cdr3_nt: TGCGCCAGCAGTGAGTCGTCAGGGGGTTCCTACAATGAGCAGTTCTTC
v_call: TRBV10-1
j_call: TRBJ2-1
d_call: TRBD1
clone_size: many

cdr3_aa: CASSPDYSNQPQHF
cdr3_nt: TGTGCCAGCAGTCCTGACTATAGCAATCAGCCCCAGCATTTT
v_call: TRBV6-2/TRBV6-3
j_call: TRBJ1-5
d_call: NA
clone_size: many

cdr3_aa: CAWSTPATSTDTQYF
cdr3_nt: TGTGCCTGGAGTACGCCCGCAACCAGCACAGATACGCAGTATTTT
v_call: TRBV30
j_call: TRBJ2-3
d_call: NA
clone_size: many

cdr3_aa: CASNPPGQGYPGANVLTF
cdr3_nt: TGTGCCAGCAACCCTCCGGGACAGGGTTATCCTGGGGCCAACGTCCTGACTTTC
v_call: TRBV12-3/TRBV12-4
j_call: TRBJ2-6
d_call: TRBD1
clone_size: many

cdr3_aa: CASSGPGLAATPRELFF
cdr3_nt: TGTGCCAGCAGTGGCCCGGGACTAGCGGCGACCCCGAGGGAGCTGTTTTTT
v_call: TRBV2
j_call: TRBJ2-2
d_call: TRBD2
clone_size: many

cdr3_aa: CASSRAGYKGGVPDTQCF
cdr3_nt: TGTGCCAGCAGCCGGGCGGGATACAAGGGAGGGGTCCCAGATACGCAGTGTTTT
v_call: TRBV11-1
j_call: TRBJ2-3
d_call: TRBD2
clone_size: NA

cdr3_aa: CAISGGGKPGLGLSEQFF
cdr3_nt: TGTGCCATCAGTGGAGGCGGAAAACCGGGACTCGGGCTGAGTGAGCAGTTCTTC
v_call: TRBV10-3
j_call: TRBJ2-1
d_call: NA
clone_size: many

cdr3_aa: CSVEAGTDYEQYF
cdr3_nt: TGCAGCGTTGAGGCAGGGACAGACTACGAGCAGTACTTC
v_call: TRBV29-1
j_call: TRBJ2-7
d_call: TRBD1
clone_size: NA

cdr3_aa: CASSHGGSGTQYF
cdr3_nt: TGTGCCAGCAGCCACGGTGGGAGCGGGACCCAGTACTTC
v_call: TRBV14
j_call: TRBJ2-5
d_call: NA
clone_size: NA

cdr3_aa: CASSGYSTGELFF
cdr3_nt: TGTGCCAGCAGTGGGTATTCCACCGGGGAGCTGTTTTTT
v_call: TRBV2
j_call: TRBJ2-2
d_call: NA
clone_size: few

cdr3_aa: CSAEVFGGRARGETQYF
cdr3_nt: TGCAGTGCGGAGGTATTCGGCGGGAGGGCCCGGGGAGAGACCCAGTACTTC
v_call: TRBV20-1
j_call: TRBJ2-5
d_call: TRBD2
clone_size: NA

cdr3_aa: CAIKRGDGRDTDTQYF
cdr3_nt: TGTGCCATCAAGCGAGGGGACGGAAGAGACACAGATACGCAGTATTTT
v_call: TRBV10-3
j_call: TRBJ2-3
d_call: NA
clone_size: many

cdr3_aa: CASSLDRPELHYGYTF
cdr3_nt: TGTGCCAGCAGCTTAGACAGACCCGAACTCCACTATGGCTACACCTTC
v_call: TRBV7-8
j_call: TRBJ1-2
d_call: NA
clone_size: NA

cdr3_aa: CASSYSPSKPQHF
cdr3_nt: TGTGCCAGCAGTTATTCCCCTTCGAAGCCCCAGCATTTT
v_call: TRBV27
j_call: TRBJ1-5
d_call: NA
clone_size: many

cdr3_aa: CASSFKAGGLDTQYF
cdr3_nt: TGTGCCAGCAGTTTTAAAGCGGGAGGGCTAGATACGCAGTATTTT
v_call: TRBV12-3/TRBV12-4
j_call: TRBJ2-3
d_call: TRBD2
clone_size: many

cdr3_aa: CSAGPHQGARTGELFF
cdr3_nt: TGCAGTGCCGGACCTCACCAGGGGGCCCGAACCGGGGAGCTGTTTTTT
v_call: TRBV20-1
j_call: TRBJ2-2
d_call: TRBD1
clone_size: few

cdr3_aa: CASSIGGASDTQYF
cdr3_nt: TGTGCCAGTAGTATCGGGGGTGCTTCAGATACGCAGTATTTT
v_call: TRBV19
j_call: TRBJ2-3
d_call: NA
clone_size: few

cdr3_aa: CASSHGLGNYGYTF
cdr3_nt: TGCGCCAGCAGCCACGGACTCGGCAACTATGGCTACACCTTC
v_call: TRBV4-1
j_call: TRBJ1-2
d_call: NA
clone_size: NA

cdr3_aa: CASSLTGLGLVTDTQYF
cdr3_nt: TGTGCCAGCAGTTTAACTGGGCTAGGACTTGTCACAGATACGCAGTATTTT
v_call: TRBV28
j_call: TRBJ2-3
d_call: NA
clone_size: few

cdr3_aa: CASSQDLHSNQPQHF
cdr3_nt: TGTGCCAGCAGCCAAGATCTCCATAGCAATCAGCCCCAGCATTTT
v_call: TRBV3-1
j_call: TRBJ1-5
d_call: NA
clone_size: NA

cdr3_aa: CASSLYGGRYEQYF
cdr3_nt: TGTGCCAGCAGCTTATACGGCGGGCGGTACGAGCAGTACTTC
v_call: TRBV11-2
j_call: TRBJ2-7
d_call: NA
clone_size: many

cdr3_aa: CATGPGLPYNEQFF
cdr3_nt: TGTGCCACCGGACCGGGACTGCCGTACAATGAGCAGTTCTTC
v_call: TRBV24-1
j_call: TRBJ2-1
d_call: NA
clone_size: NA

cdr3_aa: CATGSQETQYF
cdr3_nt: TGTGCCACTGGCAGTCAAGAGACCCAGTACTTC
v_call: TRBV24-1
j_call: TRBJ2-5
d_call: NA
clone_size: many

cdr3_aa: CASNTGGRGKGNEQFF
cdr3_nt: TGTGCCAGCAACACCGGGGGGAGAGGGAAAGGCAATGAGCAGTTCTTC
v_call: TRBV2
j_call: TRBJ2-1
d_call: TRBD2
clone_size: many

cdr3_aa: CASSSPGLLYGYTF
cdr3_nt: TGTGCCAGCAGCTCACCGGGACTCCTCTATGGCTACACCTTC
v_call: TRBV7-2
j_call: TRBJ1-2
d_call: NA
clone_size: many

cdr3_aa: CASTDRGQNEKLFF
cdr3_nt: TGTGCCAGTACCGATCGGGGGCAGAATGAAAAACTGTTTTTT
v_call: TRBV19
j_call: TRBJ1-4
d_call: NA
clone_size: many

cdr3_aa: CASSLNRGAGEQYF
cdr3_nt: TGTGCCAGCAGTTTAAACAGGGGTGCTGGGGAGCAGTACTTC
v_call: TRBV27
j_call: TRBJ2-7
d_call: TRBD1
clone_size: many

cdr3_aa: CSARGGDGYTF
cdr3_nt: TGCAGTGCTAGGGGGGGAGATGGCTACACCTTC
v_call: TRBV20-1
j_call: TRBJ1-2
d_call: NA
clone_size: few

cdr3_aa: CASTSSGGETGYGYTF
cdr3_nt: TGTGCCAGCACCTCGTCAGGGGGCGAGACCGGCTATGGCTACACCTTC
v_call: TRBV12-3/TRBV12-4
j_call: TRBJ1-2
d_call: TRBD1
clone_size: NA

cdr3_aa: CASSIPLGNQPQHF
cdr3_nt: TGTGCCAGTAGTATACCCCTGGGCAATCAGCCCCAGCATTTT
v_call: TRBV19
j_call: TRBJ1-5
d_call: NA
clone_size: NA

cdr3_aa: CSAYLQGKEETQYF
cdr3_nt: TGCAGTGCTTACCTACAGGGGAAAGAGGAGACCCAGTACTTC
v_call: TRBV20-1
j_call: TRBJ2-5
d_call: TRBD1
clone_size: few

cdr3_aa: CAASGDSTDTQYF
cdr3_nt: TGTGCCGCTTCGGGGGATAGCACAGATACGCAGTATTTT
v_call: TRBV6-1
j_call: TRBJ2-3
d_call: NA
clone_size: NA

cdr3_aa: CASSLVMEGETQYF
cdr3_nt: TGTGCCAGCAGCTTGGTTATGGAGGGTGAGACCCAGTACTTC
v_call: TRBV5-4
j_call: TRBJ2-5
d_call: NA
clone_size: NA

cdr3_aa: CSARVPSTDTQYF
cdr3_nt: TGCAGTGCTAGAGTCCCCAGCACAGATACGCAGTATTTT
v_call: TRBV20-1
j_call: TRBJ2-3
d_call: NA
clone_size: many

cdr3_aa: CASSYSWRAYNEQFF
cdr3_nt: TGTGCCAGCAGTTACTCGTGGCGGGCTTACAATGAGCAGTTCTTC
v_call: TRBV6-5
j_call: TRBJ2-1
d_call: NA
clone_size: NA

cdr3_aa: CAAAGNASTGELFF
cdr3_nt: TGTGCCGCCGCGGGAAACGCGAGCACCGGGGAGCTGTTTTTT
v_call: TRBV11-2
j_call: TRBJ2-2
d_call: NA
clone_size: few

cdr3_aa: CAWDTGLSQPQHF
cdr3_nt: TGTGCCTGGGACACAGGGTTGAGTCAGCCCCAGCATTTT
v_call: TRBV30
j_call: TRBJ1-5
d_call: NA
clone_size: NA

cdr3_aa: CASSYTRNTEAFF
cdr3_nt: TGTGCCAGCAGTTACACGCGAAACACTGAAGCTTTCTTT
v_call: TRBV6-2/TRBV6-3
j_call: TRBJ1-1
d_call: NA
clone_size: NA

cdr3_aa: CSVLSGGAGELFF
cdr3_nt: TGCAGCGTCCTCTCGGGCGGTGCCGGGGAGCTGTTTTTT
v_call: TRBV29-1
j_call: TRBJ2-2
d_call: NA
clone_size: many

cdr3_aa: CASSDTGSDYGYTF
cdr3_nt: TGTGCCAGCAGTGATACAGGGTCTGACTATGGCTACACCTTC
v_call: TRBV25-1
j_call: TRBJ1-2
d_call: NA
clone_size: many